These T cell receptor beta chains were read from a single sample in a study of T-cell reconstitution after alpha-beta-depleted transplantation in children. MiXCR was run by TCRdb on the PCR reads, yielding one entry per CDR3 protein. Found here are some 180,000 distinct CDR3 sequences, 6.6% of them singletons; the top ten hold approximately 5.7%. This specimen was PBMCs, taken before TCRalphabeta/CD19-depleted stem cell transplant. The source is a boy aged 2 to 10 with acute lymphoblastic leukemia, due to receive a stem cell transplant. Each CDR3 is given with its conserved first and last residue. Each record gives: V gene, J gene, CDR3 length, CDR3 protein.

V: TRBV12-3/TRBV12-4
J: TRBJ2-7
length: 16
CDR3: CASSPPGALSSYEQYF

V: TRBV7-8
J: TRBJ2-3
length: 16
CDR3: CASSLLSQGTADTQYF

V: TRBV28
J: TRBJ1-5
length: 18
CDR3: CASSLTGTGVSSNQPQHF

V: TRBV6-2/TRBV6-3
J: TRBJ2-3
length: 14
CDR3: CASKSGGLGDTQYF

V: TRBV9
J: TRBJ2-3
length: 16
CDR3: CASSGGGGGYTDTQYF

V: TRBV10-3
J: TRBJ2-3
length: 15
CDR3: CAISEWAGPTDTQYF

V: TRBV28
J: TRBJ2-7
length: 14
CDR3: CASRVTSGRYEQYF

V: TRBV6-5
J: TRBJ1-2
length: 15
CDR3: CASSYSRQARDGYTF

V: TRBV5-4
J: TRBJ1-2
length: 13
CDR3: CASSTDVGYGYTF

V: TRBV6-2/TRBV6-3
J: TRBJ2-3
length: 14
CDR3: CASSSLGAPDTQYF

V: TRBV9
J: TRBJ1-2
length: 15
CDR3: CASSGGTGPNYGYTF

V: TRBV9
J: TRBJ1-2
length: 15
CDR3: CASSVGKVVGSGYTF

V: TRBV4-2
J: TRBJ2-1
length: 14
CDR3: CASSQAPSYNEQFF

V: TRBV5-5
J: TRBJ2-3
length: 15
CDR3: CASSLWDRGPDTQYF

V: TRBV10-3
J: TRBJ1-2
length: 13
CDR3: CAISEWDNYGYTF

V: TRBV28
J: TRBJ2-3
length: 14
CDR3: CASSFSFRTDTQYF

V: TRBV7-8
J: TRBJ2-2
length: 12
CDR3: CASSTLFRELFF

V: TRBV7-8
J: TRBJ1-4
length: 16
CDR3: CASSWGGEGANEKLFF

V: TRBV5-6
J: TRBJ2-1
length: 13
CDR3: CASSLASVGEQFF

V: TRBV4-3
J: TRBJ1-1
length: 16
CDR3: CASSLRPGEGYTEAFF

V: TRBV20-1
J: TRBJ2-7
length: 11
CDR3: CSAADGYEQYF

V: TRBV28
J: TRBJ2-5
length: 15
CDR3: CASSYDYRVQETQYF

V: TRBV12-3/TRBV12-4
J: TRBJ1-2
length: 13
CDR3: CASSNRGWHGYTF

V: TRBV4-3
J: TRBJ2-3
length: 20
CDR3: CASSQDLYGGGLSSTDTQYF

V: TRBV9
J: TRBJ2-6
length: 14
CDR3: CASSTNAGANVLTF

V: TRBV28
J: TRBJ2-1
length: 17
CDR3: CASSPSQGNVGYNEQFF

V: TRBV24-1
J: TRBJ2-3
length: 16
CDR3: CATSDFDRAMTDTQYF

V: TRBV4-3
J: TRBJ2-5
length: 18
CDR3: CASSQDPSMTGTSETQYF

V: TRBV19
J: TRBJ2-2
length: 12
CDR3: CASRTSTGELFF

V: TRBV5-1
J: TRBJ2-5
length: 18
CDR3: CASSLGTITGTKDETQYF

V: TRBV7-3
J: TRBJ2-2
length: 18
CDR3: CASSLTSSDRLNTGELFF

V: TRBV27
J: TRBJ1-5
length: 14
CDR3: CASSLHRNNQPQHF

V: TRBV27
J: TRBJ1-1
length: 14
CDR3: CASSLSGYRTEAFF

V: TRBV4-3
J: TRBJ2-2
length: 16
CDR3: CASTLSMGGPTGELFF

V: TRBV15
J: TRBJ2-1
length: 12
CDR3: CATSHPRGAPIF

V: TRBV20-1
J: TRBJ2-7
length: 15
CDR3: CSARKFPQRSYEQYF

V: TRBV5-1
J: TRBJ1-1
length: 12
CDR3: CASSRDRVQAFF

V: TRBV20-1
J: TRBJ2-1
length: 15
CDR3: CSARITGGPYNEQFF

V: TRBV27
J: TRBJ1-2
length: 12
CDR3: CASSSPGTGYTF

V: TRBV28
J: TRBJ2-3
length: 19
CDR3: CASSPFGTSGRGSTDTQYF

V: TRBV7-2
J: TRBJ1-1
length: 11
CDR3: CASVQNTEAFF

V: TRBV7-9
J: TRBJ2-2
length: 12
CDR3: CASQGNTGELFF

V: TRBV20-1
J: TRBJ2-7
length: 12
CDR3: CSGVESSYEQYF

V: TRBV12-5
J: TRBJ1-2
length: 17
CDR3: CASGSSIGQDRNYGYTF

V: TRBV7-6
J: TRBJ2-7
length: 13
CDR3: CASSSTIGGEQYF

V: TRBV6-2/TRBV6-3
J: TRBJ2-7
length: 13
CDR3: CASRLGSPYEQYF

V: TRBV11-3
J: TRBJ2-3
length: 11
CDR3: CASSRRDTQYF

V: TRBV6-5
J: TRBJ2-3
length: 16
CDR3: CASSYSGTSGADTQYF

V: TRBV6-2/TRBV6-3
J: TRBJ2-1
length: 15
CDR3: CASSRQAGGWDEQFF

V: TRBV7-2
J: TRBJ1-1
length: 15
CDR3: CASSSQGPTNTEAFF

V: TRBV7-8
J: TRBJ1-2
length: 14
CDR3: CASSRLSTGYGYTF